This T cell receptor (beta chain) comes out of a study of blood T cells in healthy people across ages. This CDR3 comprises 13 residues. Study-level points and caveats: Significant beta diversity loss was already apparent by age approximately 38, declining roughly linearly.

A sample-barcoded 5' primer and a J-beta primer mix were used in a second PCR of roughly 6 to 11 cycles. TCRdb re-derived calls from the 5' RACE reads in MiXCR, one entry per CDR3 protein. The repertoire holds roughly 790,000 distinct CDR3 sequences, with more than 40% as singletons. With respect to this clonotype: What it binds is not known.

This receptor was obtained from a woman aged 60-75 years in good health. Sequenced: blood. The V gene is TRBV12-3 or TRBV12-4, the J gene TRBJ2-4; 8 bases fit TRBD2. Matching the DNA end better, TRBJ2-7 makes the J call doubtful. The CDR3: CASSLWTSSEQYF. In DNA, the CDR3 is TGTGCCAGCAGTTTATGGACTAGCAGCGAGCAGTACTTC.